The clone carrying this TCR beta chain was found a few times. The data stem from a study of identical twins. TCRdb called the 5' RACE reads again in MiXCR, with one record for every CDR3 protein. The sample holds under 300,000 distinct CDR3 sequences; approximately 5.9% are singletons and the top ten take roughly 15%. From germline, CDR1 is SGDLS and CDR2 YYNGEE. The V and J ends lost 2 bases and 6 bases respectively, with 11 bases between them. The CDR3 has 14 amino acids. This same sample was also taken into another study, of T cells expressing NK-cell markers. From that second work: One of the eight sequenced donors was seronegative, whereas the other seven were HCMV-seropositive. What restricted sorting to alpha-beta TCR T cells in several experiments was an anti-gamma-delta TCR antibody.

Sample: CD8+ T cells sorted from blood. This receptor was taken from a woman between 18 and 30 years old in good health. This chain uses TRBV9 with TRBJ2-2; D call uncertain. DNA of the CDR3: TGTGCCAGCAGCGTGGAAGGGTTCCCCGGGGAGCTGTTTTTT. Translation: CASSVEGFPGELFF.